A selection of T cell receptor beta chains follows, all from one sample in a study of shared clonotypes between healthy human individuals. Produced via immunoSEQ multiplex PCR; TCRdb's table is partial and in-frame only. The profile shows approximately 2,300,000 clones, around 92% of them singletons. Sequencing used naive CD4+ T cells from PBMCs. Every receptor here comes from a man aged 18 to 29 in good health. Some clones in this sample may be carry-over from other donors' samples. The CDR3 runs from the conserved cysteine through the conserved F or W. Fields, in order: CDR3 length, clone size, D gene, V gene, J gene, CDR3 DNA, CDR3 protein. A D gene is named only where the DNA matches it firmly. Clone size is stated in some rows and not others, as once, few, many or a class when expanded.

13,NA,NA,TRBV11-2,TRBJ2-2,TGTGCCAGCAGCTTAGTAGGCGCCGGGGAGCTGTTTTTT,CASSLVGAGELFF
15,NA,NA,TRBV30,TRBJ2-7,TGTGCCTGGACTTCGGAGGGGACCGGTCCTACGAGGCAGTACTTC,CAWTSEGTGPTRQYF
13,once,NA,TRBV5-5,TRBJ1-2,TGTGCCAGCAGCCTCGGACGGAACTATGGCTACACCTTC,CASSLGRNYGYTF
14,NA,NA,TRBV30,TRBJ1-2,TGTGCCTGGAGTGTTGGCTTTCAGATGGGTGGCTACACCTTC,CAWSVGFQMGGYTF
14,NA,TRBD2,TRBV10-2,TRBJ2-7,TGCGCCAGCAGGGGACTAGCGGGCGCCAACGAGCAGTACTTC,CASRGLAGANEQYF
17,NA,TRBD1,TRBV5-1,TRBJ1-4,TGCGCCAGCAGCCCGTCCCGGGACAGTGCAACTAATGAAAAACTGTTTTTT,CASSPSRDSATNEKLFF
14,NA,TRBD1,TRBV9,TRBJ2-5,TGTGCCAGCAGTAGGCAGGGGGCGTGGGAGACCCAGTACTTC,CASSRQGAWETQYF
15,NA,NA,TRBV11-2,TRBJ1-1,TGTGCCAGCAGCTTGGAGGTTCGGTGGGCCACTGAAGCTTTCTTT,CASSLEVRWATEAFF
14,NA,NA,TRBV9,TRBJ1-1,TGTGCCAGCAGGTCTTTAGGGGTGGGGACTGAAGCTTTCTTT,CASRSLGVGTEAFF
13,NA,NA,TRBV11-3,TRBJ1-1,TGTGCCAGCAGCCTGGAGGGACACACTGAAGCTTTCTTT,CASSLEGHTEAFF
15,NA,TRBD1,TRBV6-5,TRBJ1-6,TGTGCCAGCAGCCTACGGACAGGAGGTAATTCACCCCTCCACTTT,CASSLRTGGNSPLHF
13,NA,TRBD1,TRBV29-1,TRBJ1-2,TGCAGCGTTGCCGGACAGGGGGCAGCTGGCTACACCTTC,CSVAGQGAAGYTF
17,NA,TRBD2,TRBV4-2,TRBJ2-7,TGTGCCAGCAGCCAAGCCCCTAGCGGGACCTTGGCGCTCGAGCAGTACTTC,CASSQAPSGTLALEQYF
12,NA,TRBD1,TRBV7-9,TRBJ1-2,TGTGCCAGCAGCTGGAGACAGGGGAGCTACACCTTC,CASSWRQGSYTF
12,once,NA,TRBV14,TRBJ2-4,TGTGCCAGCAGCCAACAGGGAGGCATTCAGTACTTC,CASSQQGGIQYF
15,NA,NA,TRBV15,TRBJ1-5,TGTGCCACCAGCAGAGAGGGGGGGAGCAATCAGCCCCAGCATTTT,CATSREGGSNQPQHF
14,NA,NA,TRBV19,TRBJ1-5,TGTGCCAGTAGTAAGACACAGCCCAATCAGCCCCAGCATTTT,CASSKTQPNQPQHF
12,NA,NA,TRBV30,TRBJ2-6,TGTGCCTGGACCCCTGGGGCCAACGTCCTGACTTTC,CAWTPGANVLTF
16,NA,NA,TRBV19,TRBJ2-1,TGTGCCAGTAGTACCGGGTTGGGGGGCTTGGGCAATGAGCAGTTCTTC,CASSTGLGGLGNEQFF
16,NA,TRBD2,TRBV30,TRBJ2-1,TGTGCCTGGAGTGTACGACTACTAGCGGGAGGGGGTGAGCAGTTCTTC,CAWSVRLLAGGGEQFF
15,NA,TRBD1,TRBV5-4,TRBJ2-7,TGTGCCAGCAGCTTGTGGGACAGGGATGCATCCGAGCAGTACTTC,CASSLWDRDASEQYF
14,NA,NA,TRBV9,TRBJ2-1,TGTGCCAGCAGCGCCGCGAACGAGGCGGGTGAGCAGTTCTTC,CASSAANEAGEQFF
15,once,NA,TRBV7-6,TRBJ2-1,TGTGCCAGCAGCTCGCAAGACGGGACTGTCAATGAGCAGTTCTTC,CASSSQDGTVNEQFF
18,NA,NA,TRBV7-9,TRBJ2-3,TGTGCCAGCAGCGCGGGACTTGGGGGCCGCGGGAGCACAGATACGCAGTATTTT,CASSAGLGGRGSTDTQYF
17,NA,TRBD2,TRBV9,TRBJ2-1,TGTGCCAGCAGCGGCGGGGCTGGGCTAGCGGGCCGCAATGAGCAGTTCTTC,CASSGGAGLAGRNEQFF
15,NA,NA,TRBV6-5,TRBJ1-1,TGTGCCAGCAGTCTCGTACACCTAGCTGTCGGTGAAGCTTTCTTT,CASSLVHLAVGEAFF
15,NA,TRBD2,TRBV19,TRBJ2-1,TGTGCCAGTAGTATTAGCGGGGGTAGCTACAATGAGCAGTTCTTC,CASSISGGSYNEQFF
16,NA,TRBD1,TRBV28,TRBJ1-2,TGTGCCAGCACAGCAAGTTTCGGGACAGGGGACTATGGCTACACCTTC,CASTASFGTGDYGYTF
16,NA,NA,TRBV7-2,TRBJ2-3,TGTGCCAGCAGCTTGGGTAGGTTAGCGGGCACAGATACGCAGTATTTT,CASSLGRLAGTDTQYF
17,NA,TRBD1,TRBV27,TRBJ2-3,TGTGCCAGCAGTTTCGAGGCCGGGACAGGGAGCACAGATACGCAGTATTTT,CASSFEAGTGSTDTQYF
12,NA,NA,TRBV29-1,TRBJ2-1,TGCAGCGTTGTGGGTGCCTGGATCAGAGAGTTCTTC,CSVVGAWIREFF
12,once,NA,TRBV11-2,TRBJ2-1,TGTGCCAGCAGCTTAGCCCGCAATGAGCAGTTCTTC,CASSLARNEQFF
15,NA,TRBD1,TRBV5-1,TRBJ1-2,TGCGCCAGCAGCCCGCTAGGACAGGGAAATTACGGCTACACCTTC,CASSPLGQGNYGYTF
18,NA,TRBD1,TRBV11-2,TRBJ2-5,TGTGCCAGCAGACACACCCGGACAGGGTCGACAGTGCAAGAGACCCAGTACTTC,CASRHTRTGSTVQETQYF
13,NA,TRBD1,TRBV9,TRBJ1-2,TGTGCCAGCAGCGGCCAGGGGGCTTATGGCTACACCTTC,CASSGQGAYGYTF
15,few,TRBD2,TRBV18,TRBJ2-1,TGTGCCAGCTCACTCGGACTAGCGGGAGGGAATGAGCAGTTCTTC,CASSLGLAGGNEQFF
14,few,NA,TRBV5-4,TRBJ1-5,TGTGCCAGCAGCTTGTCGCCAGGGCCTCAGCCCCAGCATTTT,CASSLSPGPQPQHF
14,NA,NA,TRBV2,TRBJ1-5,TGTGCCAGCAGTGACACCATGAGCAATCAGCCCCAGCATTTT,CASSDTMSNQPQHF